This T cell receptor beta chain was sequenced for a study of post-analysis software for immune sequencing data. The wider study: Both relapsing-remitting and secondary progressive multiple sclerosis featured among the disease courses, as did progressive-relapsing multiple sclerosis.

Whole-study results and caveats: Controls' normalized Chao1 diversity significantly exceeded that of multiple sclerosis patients. Among roughly five TRBV segments more frequent in patients than controls were TRBV5-6, TRBV5-1 and TRBV20-1.

Of note for this clonotype: Its antigen is unidentified.

V lost 5 bases to trimming and J lost 5 bases, with 14 bases between them. The CDR3 has 13 amino acids. From germline, CDR1 is SGHRS and CDR2 YFSETQ. TCR beta libraries were prepared from cDNA with unique molecular identifiers. cDNA molecules numbering around 500,000 came from about 0.94 to 9.7 million T cells. TCRdb passed the PCR reads through MiXCR, listing each CDR3 protein once. The sample consists of 450,000 to 700,000 distinct CDR3 sequences, roughly 47% of them appearing once. Material for sequencing was blood. The clonotype was recovered from a girl under 18 with multiple sclerosis. The V call is TRBV5-1, the J call TRBJ2-7; the D is unclear. CDR3 sequence (DNA): TGCGCCAGCAGACCTACGAGGTTCCACGAGCAGTACTTC. Protein sequence: CASRPTRFHEQYF.